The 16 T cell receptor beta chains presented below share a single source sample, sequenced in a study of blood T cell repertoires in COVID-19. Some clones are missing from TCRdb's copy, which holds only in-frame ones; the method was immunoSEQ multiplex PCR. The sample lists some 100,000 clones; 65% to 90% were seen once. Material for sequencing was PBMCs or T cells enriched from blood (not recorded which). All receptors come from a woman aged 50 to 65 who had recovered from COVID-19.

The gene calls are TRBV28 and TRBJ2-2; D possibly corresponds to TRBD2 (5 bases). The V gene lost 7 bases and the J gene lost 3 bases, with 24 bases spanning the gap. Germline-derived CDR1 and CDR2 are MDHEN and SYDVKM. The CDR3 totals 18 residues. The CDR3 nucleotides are TGTGCCAGCAACCTGAGGTCCTGGACGGGAACCGACACCGGGGAGCTGTTTTTT. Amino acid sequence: CASNLRSWTGTDTGELFF.

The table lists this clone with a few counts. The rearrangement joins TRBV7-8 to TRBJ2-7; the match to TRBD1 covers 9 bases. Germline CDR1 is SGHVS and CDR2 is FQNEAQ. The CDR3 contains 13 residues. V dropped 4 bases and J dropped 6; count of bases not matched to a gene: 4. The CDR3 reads CASSSDRGREQYF. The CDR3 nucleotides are TGTGCCAGCAGCTCGGACAGGGGACGCGAGCAGTACTTC.

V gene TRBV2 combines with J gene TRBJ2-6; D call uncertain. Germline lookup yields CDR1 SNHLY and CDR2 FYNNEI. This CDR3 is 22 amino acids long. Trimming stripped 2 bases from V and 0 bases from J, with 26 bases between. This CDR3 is CASSETRKSITLTFSGANVLTF. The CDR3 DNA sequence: TGTGCCAGCAGTGAAACCAGGAAGAGTATCACACTCACATTCTCTGGGGCCAACGTCCTGACTTTC.

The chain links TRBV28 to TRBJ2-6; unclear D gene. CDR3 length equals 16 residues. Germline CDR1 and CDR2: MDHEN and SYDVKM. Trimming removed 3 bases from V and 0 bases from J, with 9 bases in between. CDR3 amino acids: CASSLQAPSGANVLTF. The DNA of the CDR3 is TGTGCCAGCAGTTTGCAGGCGCCCTCTGGGGCCAACGTCCTGACTTTC.

The CDR3 loop is CASSRAGQPQHF. The CDR3 nucleotides read TGTGCCAGCAGCCGGGCAGGGCAGCCCCAGCATTTT. This chain connects TRBV12-3 or TRBV12-4 to TRBJ1-5; D is perhaps TRBD1 (5 bases). V was clipped by 6 bases and J by 7 bases, with 10 bases between them. This CDR3 is 12 amino acids long.

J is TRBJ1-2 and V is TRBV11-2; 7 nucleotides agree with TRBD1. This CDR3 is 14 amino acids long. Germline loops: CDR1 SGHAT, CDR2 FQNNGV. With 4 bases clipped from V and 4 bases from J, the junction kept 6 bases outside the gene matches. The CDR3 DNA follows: TGTGCCAGCAGCTCCATTACAGGGGTCTATGGCTACACCTTC. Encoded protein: CASSSITGVYGYTF.

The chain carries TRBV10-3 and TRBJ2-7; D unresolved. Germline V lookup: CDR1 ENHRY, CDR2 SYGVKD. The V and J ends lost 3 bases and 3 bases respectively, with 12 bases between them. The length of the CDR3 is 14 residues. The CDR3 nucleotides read TGTGCCATCAGTGATCCTTTGAGGAGCTACGAGCAGTACTTC. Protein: CAISDPLRSYEQYF.

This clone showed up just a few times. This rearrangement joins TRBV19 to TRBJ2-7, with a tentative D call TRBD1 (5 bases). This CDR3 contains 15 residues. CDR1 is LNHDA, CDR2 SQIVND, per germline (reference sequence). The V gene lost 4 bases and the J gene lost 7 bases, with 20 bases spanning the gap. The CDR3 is CASSTTRVTVGEQYF. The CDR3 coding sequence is TGTGCCAGTAGTACCACCAGGGTCACAGTCGGAGAGCAGTACTTC.

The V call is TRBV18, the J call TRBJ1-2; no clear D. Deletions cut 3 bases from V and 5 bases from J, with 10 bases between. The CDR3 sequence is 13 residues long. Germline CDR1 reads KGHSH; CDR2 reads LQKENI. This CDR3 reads CASSPYGEYGYTF. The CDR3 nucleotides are TGTGCCAGCTCACCTTACGGGGAGTATGGCTACACCTTC.

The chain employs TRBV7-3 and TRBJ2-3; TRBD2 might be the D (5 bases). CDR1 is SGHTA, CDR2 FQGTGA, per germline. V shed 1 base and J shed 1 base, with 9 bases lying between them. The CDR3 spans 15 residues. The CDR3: CASSLIPAGTDTQYF. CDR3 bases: TGTGCCAGCAGCTTAATCCCAGCGGGCACAGATACGCAGTATTTT.

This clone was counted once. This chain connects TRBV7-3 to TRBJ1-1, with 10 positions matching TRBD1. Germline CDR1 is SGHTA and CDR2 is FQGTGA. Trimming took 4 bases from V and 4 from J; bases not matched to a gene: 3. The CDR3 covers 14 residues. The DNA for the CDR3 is TGTGCCAGCAGCTCGACAGGGGGCATCACTGAAGCTTTCTTT. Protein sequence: CASSSTGGITEAFF.

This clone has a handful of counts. CDR3 nucleotide sequence: TGTGCCAGCAGCTTGAGCGGACAGAGAAACACTGAAGCTTTCTTT. Its translation is CASSLSGQRNTEAFF. V and J are TRBV5-5 and TRBJ1-1; maybe TRBD1 (6 bases). V lost 1 base and J 2 bases, leaving 12 bases between the germline ends. Germline V gene data show CDR1 as SGHKS and CDR2 as YYEKEE (reference sequence). The CDR3 runs to 15 residues.

The CDR3 loop reads CASSIDQTIYGYTF. The CDR3 coding sequence is TGTGCCAGTAGTATAGATCAGACAATCTATGGCTACACCTTC. The V and J genes are TRBV19 and TRBJ1-2; the D is unclear. This CDR3 has 14 amino acids. The V end was cut by 0 bases, the J end by 4 bases, with 9 bases between. In germline, CDR1 is LNHDA, CDR2 SQIVND (reference sequence).

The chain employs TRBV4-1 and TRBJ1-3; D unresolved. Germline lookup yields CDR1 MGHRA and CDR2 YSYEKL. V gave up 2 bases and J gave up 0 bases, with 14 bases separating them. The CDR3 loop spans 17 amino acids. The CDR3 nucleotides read TGCGCCAGCAGCCAATCGGGTTTAGTCAGCTCTGGAAACACCATATATTTT. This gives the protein CASSQSGLVSSGNTIYF.

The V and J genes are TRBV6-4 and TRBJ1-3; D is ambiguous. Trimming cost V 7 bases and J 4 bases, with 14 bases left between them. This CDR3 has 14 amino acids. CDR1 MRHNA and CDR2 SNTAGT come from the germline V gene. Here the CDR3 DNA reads TGTGCCAGCATAGGGAGGTTTTGGGGAAACACCATATATTTT. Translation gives CASIGRFWGNTIYF.

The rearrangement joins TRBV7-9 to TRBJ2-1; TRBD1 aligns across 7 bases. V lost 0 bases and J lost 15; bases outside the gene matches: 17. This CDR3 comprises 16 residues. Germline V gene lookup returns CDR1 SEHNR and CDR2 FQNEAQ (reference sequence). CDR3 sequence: CASSLASTGPTESLFF. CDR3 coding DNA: TGTGCCAGCAGCTTAGCGTCGACAGGGCCAACCGAGTCTCTGTTCTTC.